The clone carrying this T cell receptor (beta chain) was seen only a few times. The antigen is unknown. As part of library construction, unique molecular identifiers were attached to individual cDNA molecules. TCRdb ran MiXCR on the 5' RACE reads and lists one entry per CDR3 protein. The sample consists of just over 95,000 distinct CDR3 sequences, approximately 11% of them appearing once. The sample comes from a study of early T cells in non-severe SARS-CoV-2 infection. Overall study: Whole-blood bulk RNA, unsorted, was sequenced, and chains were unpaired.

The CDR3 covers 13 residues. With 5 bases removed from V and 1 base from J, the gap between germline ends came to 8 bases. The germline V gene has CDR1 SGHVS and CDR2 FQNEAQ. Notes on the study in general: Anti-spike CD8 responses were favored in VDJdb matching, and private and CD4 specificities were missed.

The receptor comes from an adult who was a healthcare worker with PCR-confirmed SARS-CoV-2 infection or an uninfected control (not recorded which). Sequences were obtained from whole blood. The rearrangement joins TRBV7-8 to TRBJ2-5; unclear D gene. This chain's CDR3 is CASSPRPQETQYF. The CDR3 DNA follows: TGTGCCAGCAGCCCGAGGCCCCAAGAGACCCAGTACTTC. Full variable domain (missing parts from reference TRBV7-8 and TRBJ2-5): GAGVSQSPRYKVAKRGQDVALRCDPISGHVSLFWYQQALGQGPEFLTYFQNEAQLDKSGLPSDRFFAERPEGSVSTLKIQRTQQEDSAVYLCASSPRPQETQYFGPGTRLLVL.